Reported below is one T cell receptor beta chain. This CDR3 contains 17 residues. With 4 bases clipped from V and 9 bases from J, the junction kept 15 bases outside the gene matches. In germline, CDR1 is SGHRS, CDR2 YFSETQ. Time point reported: newly diagnosed GD, antithyroid drugs for less than 3 months. With RNA extracted from PBMCs as input, the TCR library was made. The sample is drawn from a study of regulatory T cells in long-lasting Graves disease. Investigators prepared the TCR beta libraries by applying iRepertoire HTBI primers and Arm-PCR of CDR3 regions. Each CDR3 protein gets one entry after TCRdb re-called the multiplex PCR reads with MiXCR. This table holds about 460,000 distinct CDR3 sequences, 14% found once. The data also belong to a second study, concerning T cells in Graves' hyperthyroidism and ophthalmopathy. As that report states: The HTBI primer set served for first-round RT-PCR of the TCR CDR3.

This sample comprised peripheral blood mononuclear cells (PBMCs), obtained at new diagnosis, from a patient treated with antithyroid drugs. The TCR comes from a woman in her forties or fifties with Graves disease. The chain is built from TRBV5-1 and TRBJ2-1; TRBD1 matches 11 bases. DNA for the CDR3: TGCGCCAGCAGCCGGAGCGGGACAGGGGGTATAATGGGTGAGCAGTTCTTC. Translating gives CASSRSGTGGIMGEQFF.